This passage covers 24 T cell receptor beta chains from one sample sequenced in a study of blood T cell repertoires in COVID-19. Libraries were prepared by immunoSEQ multiplex PCR; TCRdb keeps only in-frame clonotypes and omits some of them. The repertoire holds a few hundred thousand clones, with more than 85% as singletons. The sequencing input was peripheral blood. The receptors were gathered from a person aged 18 to 30 with COVID-19, enrolled during active disease.

This clone appeared once. V is TRBV7-8 and J is TRBJ1-4, with 7 positions matching TRBD1. The germline V gene has CDR1 SGHVS and CDR2 FQNEAQ. This CDR3 has 16 residues. After removal of 3 bases from V and 7 bases from J, the junction contained 11 bases not matched to a gene. The CDR3 region has the DNA TGTGCCAGCAGCTTCGGTGAGGGGGCATCAGGTGAAAAACTGTTTTTT. It yields the protein CASSFGEGASGEKLFF.

The chain employs TRBV29-1 and TRBJ2-5; 9 bases fit TRBD1. The germline V gene encodes CDR1 SQVTM and CDR2 ANQGSEA. Losses at the gene ends were 4 bases for V and 5 bases for J; bases not matched to a gene: 8. This CDR3 region has 14 residues. CDR3 sequence (DNA): TGCAGCGTTGTACAGGGGGCTCGGACGGAGACCCAGTACTTC. Amino acids: CSVVQGARTETQYF.

The CDR3 DNA follows: TGCGCCAGCAGCGGACAGGATGTATCAGGAAAACTGTTTTTT. Translated: CASSGQDVSGKLFF. This chain links TRBV5-1 with TRBJ1-4; TRBD1 agrees at 7 bases. Germline CDR1 reads SGHRS; CDR2 reads YFSETQ. The CDR3 runs to 14 residues. J gave up 10 bases and V 4 bases, and 10 bases lay outside the gene matches.

The chain employs TRBV28 and TRBJ1-1, with D uncertain. Germline values: CDR1 MDHEN, CDR2 SYDVKM. The CDR3 extends over 11 amino acids. Trimming cost V 7 bases and J 2 bases, with 5 bases left between them. The CDR3 nucleotides read TGTGCCAGCACCAGAAACACTGAAGCTTTCTTT. The encoded protein is CASTRNTEAFF.

This rearrangement joins TRBV3-1 (or the pseudogene TRBV3-2) to TRBJ2-1; 7 bases align to TRBD1. There are 14 residues in the CDR3. Trimming removed 1 base from V and 7 bases from J; junction bases left unmatched: 4. Germline CDR1 is LGHDT and CDR2 is YNNKEL (reference sequence). The CDR3 coding sequence is TGTGCCAGCAGCCAAGGGCCGACAGGGAATGAGCAGTTCTTC. Translation: CASSQGPTGNEQFF.

The chain uses TRBV9 and TRBJ1-5, with TRBD1 matching 8 bases. This CDR3 is built from 13 residues. After removal of 0 bases from V and 8 bases from J, the junction contained 1 base not matched to a gene. Per the germline V gene, CDR1 is SGDLS and CDR2 is YYNGEE. The CDR3 sequence is CASSVEDREPQHF. DNA of the CDR3: TGTGCCAGCAGCGTAGAGGACAGGGAGCCCCAGCATTTT.

The chain joins TRBV5-6 to TRBJ1-1, with a tentative D call TRBD1 (6 bases). CDR1 and CDR2 from the germline V gene are SGHDT and YYEEEE. V lost 8 bases and J lost 3, with 17 bases in between. The CDR3 loop spans 14 amino acids. CDR3 residues: CASIGRGGYTEAFF. In DNA form, the CDR3 reads TGTGCCAGTATAGGGAGAGGGGGATACACTGAAGCTTTCTTT. The variable domain in full, with the rest retrieved from reference TRBV5-6 and TRBJ1-1, is DAGVTQSPTHLIKTRGQQVTLRCSPKSGHDTVSWYQQALGQGPQFIFQYYEEEERQRGNFPDRFSGHQFPNYSSELNVNALLLGDSALYLCASIGRGGYTEAFFGQGTRLTVV.

The rearrangement joins TRBV7-8 to TRBJ1-5; TRBD1 is a possible D gene (5 bases). V lost 2 bases and J 0 bases, leaving 11 bases between the germline ends. This CDR3 is 16 amino acids long. Germline V gene data show CDR1 as SGHVS and CDR2 as FQNEAQ. The DNA for the CDR3 is TGTGCCAGCAGCTTACAAGCAGGGTATAGCAATCAGCCCCAGCATTTT. Encoded protein: CASSLQAGYSNQPQHF.

This clone was seen only once. V usage is TRBV10-3 and J usage is TRBJ2-5, with 13 bases fitting TRBD2. V lost 7 bases to trimming and J lost 5 bases; unmatched junction nucleotides: 7. CDR1 is ENHRY and CDR2 is SYGVKD in the germline V gene. The CDR3 runs 15 residues. The CDR3 loop is CAIKQRTSGSETQYF. CDR3 in DNA: TGTGCCATCAAGCAGAGGACTAGCGGGAGTGAGACCCAGTACTTC.

The genes are TRBV28 and TRBJ2-7; TRBD1 might be the D (5 bases). CDR1 and CDR2 from the germline V gene are MDHEN and SYDVKM. This CDR3 has 14 amino acids. V was trimmed by 2 bases and J by 3 bases, leaving 11 bases between them. CDR3 nucleotides: TGTGCCAGCAGTTTAAGTCAGGGCTTCTACGAGCAGTACTTC. Its protein is CASSLSQGFYEQYF.

This clone has just one count. The chain joins TRBV3-1 (or the pseudogene TRBV3-2) to TRBJ1-5, with TRBD1 matching over 8 bases. The CDR3 is 15 residues long. Germline loops: CDR1 LGHDT, CDR2 YNNKEL (reference sequence). V dropped 0 bases and J dropped 4; count of bases not matched to a gene: 2. CDR3 nucleotides: TGTGCCAGCAGCCAAGACAGGGGGCCAAATCAGCCCCAGCATTTT. Translated: CASSQDRGPNQPQHF.

This chain uses TRBV7-9 with TRBJ1-5; 7 bases align to TRBD1. Germline V lookup: CDR1 SEHNR, CDR2 FQNEAQ (reference sequence). CDR3 length: 18 amino acids. The V and J ends lost 1 base and 1 base, in that order; junction bases with no gene match: 10. CDR3 loop: CASSLGEQGSWSNQPQHF. The DNA of the CDR3 is TGTGCCAGCAGCTTAGGGGAACAGGGGAGTTGGAGCAATCAGCCCCAGCATTTT.

This sequence joins TRBV28 and TRBJ2-7; 9 bases are shared with TRBD1. J gave up 7 bases and V 5 bases, and 12 bases lay outside the gene matches. The CDR3 length is 15 residues. In germline, CDR1 is MDHEN, CDR2 SYDVKM. For the CDR3, the DNA is TGTGCCAGCAGTCTGTCCCGGGACAGGGTGGTGGAGCAGTACTTC. It specifies CASSLSRDRVVEQYF. The full variable domain, with the rest looked up from reference TRBV28 and TRBJ2-7, is DVKVTQSSRYLVKRTGEKVFLECVQDMDHENMFWYRQDPGLGLRLIYFSYDVKMKEKGDIPEGYSVSREKKERFSLILESASTNQTSMYLCASSLSRDRVVEQYFGPGTRLTVT.

The chain links TRBV27 to TRBJ1-6, with D maybe TRBD1 (6 bases). CDR3 length: 13 residues. Trimming shortened V by 5 bases and J by 10 bases, and 12 bases separated the two germline ends. CDR1 is MNHEY and CDR2 is SMNVEV in the germline V gene (reference sequence). The CDR3 DNA follows: TGTGCCAGCAGTCGAAACAGGGAATCACCCCTCCACTTT. Its translation is CASSRNRESPLHF.

The CDR3 bases are TGTGCCAGCAGCCAAGGACAGGGGGGATCAACTGAAGCTTTCTTT. Translation gives CASSQGQGGSTEAFF. The gene calls are TRBV3-1 (or the pseudogene TRBV3-2) and TRBJ1-1, with 9 bases identical to TRBD1. V shed 1 base, J shed 5 bases, and the junction held 5 bases outside the gene matches. The CDR3 spans 15 residues. CDR1 is LGHDT and CDR2 is YNNKEL in the germline V gene (reference sequence).

V usage is TRBV2 and J usage is TRBJ2-7; 12 bases are shared with TRBD2. Germline CDR1 and CDR2: SNHLY and FYNNEI. V lost 1 base and J lost 2; bases outside the gene matches: 9. CDR3 size: 18 residues. CDR3 nucleotide sequence: TGTGCCAGCAGTGAAGGGCGGCTAGCGGGAGGGATGGCCTACGAGCAGTACTTC. This gives the protein CASSEGRLAGGMAYEQYF.

Points on this clone: Because the CDR3's place on the DNA is in doubt, the DNA is left out and the CDR3 is given as listed by TCRdb. The V call is TRBV21-1, the J call TRBJ2-7; the table names TRBD2, a call not compared with the DNA. TRBV21-1 represents a pseudogene. Both ends counted, the CDR3 spans 14 residues. CDR3 region: CASTFGSGISEQYF.

V and J are TRBV19 and TRBJ2-7, with a tentative D call TRBD2 (6 bases). The CDR3 sequence is 11 residues long. Trimming took 3 bases from V and 8 from J, leaving 8 bases between them. Germline values: CDR1 LNHDA, CDR2 SQIVND (reference sequence). CDR3: CASSIGGKQYF. CDR3 nucleotide sequence: TGTGCCAGTAGTATTGGAGGGAAGCAGTACTTC.

V usage is TRBV7-6 and J usage is TRBJ1-3; the D is unclear. Germline assignment: CDR1 SGHVS and CDR2 FNYEAQ. CDR3 length: 18 amino acids. Trimming stripped 1 base from V and 0 bases from J, with 16 bases between. The CDR3 DNA follows: TGTGCCAGCAGCTTAGAGGTTATCGGCAGCGCCTCTGGAAACACCATATATTTT. This sequence encodes CASSLEVIGSASGNTIYF.

The rearrangement links TRBV19 to TRBJ2-1; 14 bases agree with TRBD2. V lost 5 bases, J lost 12 bases, and 9 bases stayed unmatched. Germline V lookup: CDR1 LNHDA, CDR2 SQIVND (reference sequence). The CDR3 consists of 15 residues. The CDR3: CASSPSSGLAGVQFF. As DNA, the CDR3 is TGTGCCAGTAGTCCCTCCTCGGGACTAGCGGGAGTGCAGTTCTTC.

This rearrangement joins TRBV28 to TRBJ2-7; TRBD1 is a possible D gene (5 bases). The CDR3 runs to 13 residues. Trimming cost V 10 bases and J 5 bases, with 18 bases left between them. CDR1 MDHEN and CDR2 SYDVKM come from the germline V gene. This chain's CDR3 is CATSDTGGNEQYF. CDR3 DNA sequence: TGTGCCACCTCGGACACCGGCGGAAACGAGCAGTACTTC.

This clone was recorded only once. CDR3 nucleotides: TGTGCCAGCAGCTTACTTTATGGAGGTGGCACTGAAGCTTTCTTT. Amino acid sequence: CASSLLYGGGTEAFF. The chain combines TRBV11-2 with TRBJ1-1; D gene unclear. This CDR3 is 15 amino acids long. Trimming left V 2 bases short and J 4 bases short, with 14 bases between. CDR1 SGHAT and CDR2 FQNNGV come from the germline V gene.

The chain combines TRBV13 with TRBJ1-2, with D unclear. V was shortened by 5 bases and J by 1 base, with 11 bases between the two germline ends. The CDR3 extends over 14 amino acids. Per germline, CDR1 PRHDT and CDR2 FYEKMQ (reference sequence). The CDR3 region is CASSQPGFNYGYTF. The CDR3 DNA reads TGTGCCAGCAGCCAGCCGGGATTTAACTATGGCTACACCTTC.

The rearrangement joins TRBV6-5 to TRBJ2-1, with 11 bases identical to TRBD2. The CDR3 has 15 amino acids. With V trimmed by 6 bases and J by 7 bases, 8 bases remained unmatched. The V gene's germline CDR1 is MNHEY and CDR2 SVGAGI. CDR3 nucleotide sequence: TGTGCCAGCAGGAAACTAGCGGGAGAGGGAAATGAGCAGTTCTTC. Translating gives CASRKLAGEGNEQFF.